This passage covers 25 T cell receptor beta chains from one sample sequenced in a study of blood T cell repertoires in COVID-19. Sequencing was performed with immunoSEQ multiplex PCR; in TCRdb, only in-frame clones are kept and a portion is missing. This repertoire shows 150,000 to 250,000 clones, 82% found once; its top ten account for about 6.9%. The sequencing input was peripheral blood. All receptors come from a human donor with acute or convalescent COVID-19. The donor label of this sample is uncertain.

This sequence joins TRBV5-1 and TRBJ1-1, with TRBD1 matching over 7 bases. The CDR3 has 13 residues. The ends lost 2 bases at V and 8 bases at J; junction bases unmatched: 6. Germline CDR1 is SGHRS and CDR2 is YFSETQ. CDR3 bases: TGCGCCAGCAGCTTAATCTTGGGACAGGAAGCTTTCTTT. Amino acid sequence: CASSLILGQEAFF.

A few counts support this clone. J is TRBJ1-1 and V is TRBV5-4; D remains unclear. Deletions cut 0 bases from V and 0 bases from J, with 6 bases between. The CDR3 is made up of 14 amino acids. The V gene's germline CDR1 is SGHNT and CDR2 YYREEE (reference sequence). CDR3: CASSLAVLNTEAFF. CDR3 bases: TGTGCCAGCAGCTTGGCTGTGTTGAACACTGAAGCTTTCTTT. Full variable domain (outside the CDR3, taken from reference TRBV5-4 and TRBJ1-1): ETGVTQSPTHLIKTRGQQVTLRCSSQSGHNTVSWYQQALGQGPQFIFQYYREEENGRGNFPPRFSGLQFPNYSSELNVNALELDDSALYLCASSLAVLNTEAFFGQGTRLTVV.

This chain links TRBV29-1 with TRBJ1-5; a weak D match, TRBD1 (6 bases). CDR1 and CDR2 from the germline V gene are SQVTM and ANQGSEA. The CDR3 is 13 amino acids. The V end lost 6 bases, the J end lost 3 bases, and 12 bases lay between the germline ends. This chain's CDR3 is CSVQGQTNQPQHF. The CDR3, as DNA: TGCAGCGTCCAAGGACAGACCAATCAGCCCCAGCATTTT.

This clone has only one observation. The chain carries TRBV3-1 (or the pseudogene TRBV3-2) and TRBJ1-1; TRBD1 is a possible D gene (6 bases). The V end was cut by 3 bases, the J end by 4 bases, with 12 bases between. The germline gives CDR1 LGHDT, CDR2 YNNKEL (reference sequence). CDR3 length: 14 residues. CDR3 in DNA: TGTGCCAGCAGCCAGACAGGTTTGAGCACTGAAGCTTTCTTT. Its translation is CASSQTGLSTEAFF.

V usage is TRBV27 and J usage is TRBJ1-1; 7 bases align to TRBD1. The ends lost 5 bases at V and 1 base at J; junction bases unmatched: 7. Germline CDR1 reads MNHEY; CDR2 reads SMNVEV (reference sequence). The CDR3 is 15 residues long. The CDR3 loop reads CASSQSGQRNTEAFF. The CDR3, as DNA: TGTGCCAGCAGTCAATCGGGACAGAGGAACACTGAAGCTTTCTTT.

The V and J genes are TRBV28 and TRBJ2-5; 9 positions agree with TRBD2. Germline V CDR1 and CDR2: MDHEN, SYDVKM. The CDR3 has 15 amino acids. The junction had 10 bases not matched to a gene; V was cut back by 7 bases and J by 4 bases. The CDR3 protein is CASTSPRGGAETQYF. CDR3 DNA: TGTGCCAGCACCTCACCGCGGGGGGGGGCAGAGACCCAGTACTTC.

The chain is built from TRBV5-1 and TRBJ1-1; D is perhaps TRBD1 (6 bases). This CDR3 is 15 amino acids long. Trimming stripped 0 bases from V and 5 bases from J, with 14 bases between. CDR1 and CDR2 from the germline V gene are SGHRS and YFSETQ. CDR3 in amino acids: CASSLVRGASTEAFF. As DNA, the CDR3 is TGCGCCAGCAGCTTGGTCAGGGGCGCGTCGACTGAAGCTTTCTTT. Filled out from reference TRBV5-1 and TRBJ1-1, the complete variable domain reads KAGVTQTPRYLIKTRGQQVTLSCSPISGHRSVSWYQQTPGQGLQFLFEYFSETQRNKGNFPGRFSGRQFSNSRSEMNVSTLELGDSALYLCASSLVRGASTEAFFGQGTRLTVV.

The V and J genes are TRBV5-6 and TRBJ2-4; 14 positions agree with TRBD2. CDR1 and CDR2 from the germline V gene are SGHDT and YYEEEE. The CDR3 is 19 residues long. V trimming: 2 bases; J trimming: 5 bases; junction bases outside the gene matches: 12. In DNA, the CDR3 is TGTGCCAGCAGCTTCAAAACCCACGGGACTAGCGGGAGAGAAAACATTCAGTACTTC. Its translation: CASSFKTHGTSGRENIQYF.

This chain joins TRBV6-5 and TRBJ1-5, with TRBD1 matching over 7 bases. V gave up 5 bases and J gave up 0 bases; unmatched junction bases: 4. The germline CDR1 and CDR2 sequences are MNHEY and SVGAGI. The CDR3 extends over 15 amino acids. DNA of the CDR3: TGTGCCAGCAGTCCCGGGACAGTTAGCAATCAGCCCCAGCATTTT. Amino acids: CASSPGTVSNQPQHF.

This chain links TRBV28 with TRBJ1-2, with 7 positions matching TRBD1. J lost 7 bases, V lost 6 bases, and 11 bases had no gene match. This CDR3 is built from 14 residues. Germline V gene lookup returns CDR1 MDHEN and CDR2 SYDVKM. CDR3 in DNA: TGTGCCAGCAGACTTTCAGGGGGTAGATCTGGCTACACCTTC. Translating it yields CASRLSGGRSGYTF.

Written as DNA, the CDR3 is TGCGCCAGCAGCTCAAAGCCTAGCGGGAGTCATGAGCAGTTCTTC. Its protein product is CASSSKPSGSHEQFF. This chain uses TRBV5-1 with TRBJ2-1; 10 bases fit TRBD2. The germline V gene encodes CDR1 SGHRS and CDR2 YFSETQ. The CDR3 contains 15 residues. J gave up 8 bases and V 3 bases, and 8 bases lay outside the gene matches.

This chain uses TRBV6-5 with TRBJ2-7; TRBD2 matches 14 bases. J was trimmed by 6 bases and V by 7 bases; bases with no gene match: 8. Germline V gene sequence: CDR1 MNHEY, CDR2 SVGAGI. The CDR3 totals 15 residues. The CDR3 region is CASTSGTSGRGEQYF. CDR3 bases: TGTGCCAGCACCTCCGGGACTAGCGGGAGAGGCGAGCAGTACTTC.

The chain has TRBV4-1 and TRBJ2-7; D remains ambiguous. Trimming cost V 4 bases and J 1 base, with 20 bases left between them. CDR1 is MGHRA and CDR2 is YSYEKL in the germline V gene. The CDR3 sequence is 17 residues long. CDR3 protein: CASSPLTAVSSSYEQYF. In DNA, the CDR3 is TGCGCCAGCAGCCCCCTTACTGCCGTGTCCTCTTCCTACGAGCAGTACTTC.

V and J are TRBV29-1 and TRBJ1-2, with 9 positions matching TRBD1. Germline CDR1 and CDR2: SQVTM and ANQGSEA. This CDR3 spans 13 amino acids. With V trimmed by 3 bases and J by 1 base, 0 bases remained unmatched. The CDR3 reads CSVEGQGNYGYTF. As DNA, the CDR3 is TGCAGCGTTGAGGGACAGGGTAACTATGGCTACACCTTC.

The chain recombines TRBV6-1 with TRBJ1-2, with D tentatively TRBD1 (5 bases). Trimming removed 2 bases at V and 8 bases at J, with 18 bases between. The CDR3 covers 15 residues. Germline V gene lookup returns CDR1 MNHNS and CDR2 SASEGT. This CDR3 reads CASSETEWAGKGYTF. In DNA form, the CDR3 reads TGTGCCAGCAGTGAAACTGAGTGGGCAGGGAAAGGCTACACCTTC.

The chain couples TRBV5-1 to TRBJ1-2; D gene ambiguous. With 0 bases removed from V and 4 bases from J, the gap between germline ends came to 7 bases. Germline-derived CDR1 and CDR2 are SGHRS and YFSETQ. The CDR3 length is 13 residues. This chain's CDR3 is CASSLGGGYGYTF. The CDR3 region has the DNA TGCGCCAGCAGCTTGGGGGGAGGCTATGGCTACACCTTC. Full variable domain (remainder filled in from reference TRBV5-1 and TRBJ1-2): KAGVTQTPRYLIKTRGQQVTLSCSPISGHRSVSWYQQTPGQGLQFLFEYFSETQRNKGNFPGRFSGRQFSNSRSEMNVSTLELGDSALYLCASSLGGGYGYTFGSGTRLTVV.

The CDR3 DNA reads as TGTGCCAGCAGCTTTAGCGGTCTCCACTACGAGCAGTACTTC. Translating gives CASSFSGLHYEQYF. The chain joins TRBV11-3 to TRBJ2-7, with D possibly being TRBD2 (6 bases). The CDR3 loop spans 14 amino acids. The germline V gene encodes CDR1 SGHNT and CDR2 YENEEA. The V end was cut by 3 bases, the J end by 3 bases, with 12 bases between.

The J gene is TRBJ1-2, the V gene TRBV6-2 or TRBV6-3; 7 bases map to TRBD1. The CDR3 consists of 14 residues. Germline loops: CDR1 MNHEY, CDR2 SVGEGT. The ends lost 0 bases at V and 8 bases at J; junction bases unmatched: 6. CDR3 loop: CASSYSGNRGGYTF. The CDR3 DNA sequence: TGTGCCAGCAGTTACTCAGGAAACAGGGGCGGCTACACCTTC.

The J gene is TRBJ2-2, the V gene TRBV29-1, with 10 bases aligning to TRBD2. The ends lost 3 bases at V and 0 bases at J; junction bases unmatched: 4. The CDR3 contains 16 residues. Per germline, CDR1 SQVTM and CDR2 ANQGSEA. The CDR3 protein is CSVELAGATNTGELFF. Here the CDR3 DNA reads TGCAGCGTTGAGCTAGCGGGGGCGACGAACACCGGGGAGCTGTTTTTT.

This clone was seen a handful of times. The CDR3 DNA follows: TGTGCCAGCAGTCCCTCCGGGGGGCGGGAAGAGACCCAGTACTTC. Translating it yields CASSPSGGREETQYF. This chain connects TRBV2 to TRBJ2-5; TRBD2 is a possible D gene (7 bases). The CDR3 spans 15 residues. Deletions cut 5 bases from V and 3 bases from J, with 16 bases between. In germline, CDR1 is SNHLY, CDR2 FYNNEI.

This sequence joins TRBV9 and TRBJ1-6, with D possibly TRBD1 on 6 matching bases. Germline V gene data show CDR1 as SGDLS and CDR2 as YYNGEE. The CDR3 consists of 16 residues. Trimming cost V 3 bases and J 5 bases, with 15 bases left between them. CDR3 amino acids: CASSDPWGGHNSPLHF. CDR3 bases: TGTGCCAGCAGCGATCCTTGGGGGGGCCATAATTCACCCCTCCACTTT.

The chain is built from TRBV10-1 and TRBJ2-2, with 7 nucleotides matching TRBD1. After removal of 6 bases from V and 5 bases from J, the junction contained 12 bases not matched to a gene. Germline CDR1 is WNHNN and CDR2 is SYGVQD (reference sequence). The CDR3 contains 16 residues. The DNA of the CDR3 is TGCGCCAGCAGGCCCCATACAGGGGCTCAAACCGGGGAGCTGTTTTTT. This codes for CASRPHTGAQTGELFF.

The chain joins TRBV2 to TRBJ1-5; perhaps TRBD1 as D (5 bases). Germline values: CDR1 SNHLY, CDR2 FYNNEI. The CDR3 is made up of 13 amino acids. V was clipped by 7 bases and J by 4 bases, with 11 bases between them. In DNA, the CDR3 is TGTGCCAGCACCGGGACTTGGAATCAGCCCCAGCATTTT. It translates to CASTGTWNQPQHF.

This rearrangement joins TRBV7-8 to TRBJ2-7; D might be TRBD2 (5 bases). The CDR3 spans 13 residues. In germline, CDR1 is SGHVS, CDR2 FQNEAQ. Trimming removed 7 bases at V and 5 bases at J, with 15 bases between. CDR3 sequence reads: CASTRSDRDEQYF. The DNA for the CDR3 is TGTGCCAGCACCCGTAGCGACCGGGACGAGCAGTACTTC.

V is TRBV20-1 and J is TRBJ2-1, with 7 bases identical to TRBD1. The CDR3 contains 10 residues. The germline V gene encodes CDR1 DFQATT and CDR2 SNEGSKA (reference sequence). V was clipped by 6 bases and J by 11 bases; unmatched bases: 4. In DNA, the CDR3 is TGCAGTGCCTTACAGGGGAAGCAGTTCTTC. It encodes CSALQGKQFF.